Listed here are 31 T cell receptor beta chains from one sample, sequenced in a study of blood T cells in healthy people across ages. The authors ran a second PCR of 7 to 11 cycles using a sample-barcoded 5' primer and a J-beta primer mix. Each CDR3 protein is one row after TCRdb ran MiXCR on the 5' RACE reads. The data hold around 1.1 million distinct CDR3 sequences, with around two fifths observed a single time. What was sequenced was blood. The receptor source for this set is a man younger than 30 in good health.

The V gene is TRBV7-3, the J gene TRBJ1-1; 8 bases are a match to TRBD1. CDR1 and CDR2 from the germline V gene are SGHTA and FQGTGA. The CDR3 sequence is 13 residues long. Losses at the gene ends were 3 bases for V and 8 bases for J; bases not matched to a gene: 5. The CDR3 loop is CASSFGGQGEAFF. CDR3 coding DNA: TGTGCCAGCAGCTTCGGCGGACAGGGAGAAGCTTTCTTT.

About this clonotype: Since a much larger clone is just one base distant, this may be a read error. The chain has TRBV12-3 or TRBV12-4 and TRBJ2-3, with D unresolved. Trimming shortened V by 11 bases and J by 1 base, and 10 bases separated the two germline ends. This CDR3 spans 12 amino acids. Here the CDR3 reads CAGAAGTDTQYF. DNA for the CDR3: TGTGCCGGCGCGGCCGGCACAGATACGCAGTATTTT.

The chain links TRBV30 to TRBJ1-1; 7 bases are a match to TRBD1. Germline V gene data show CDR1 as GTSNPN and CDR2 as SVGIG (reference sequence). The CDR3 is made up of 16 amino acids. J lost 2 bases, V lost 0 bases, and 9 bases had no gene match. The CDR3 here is CAWSVDLRGHNTEAFF. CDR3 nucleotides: TGTGCCTGGAGTGTAGACCTGAGGGGGCATAACACTGAAGCTTTCTTT.

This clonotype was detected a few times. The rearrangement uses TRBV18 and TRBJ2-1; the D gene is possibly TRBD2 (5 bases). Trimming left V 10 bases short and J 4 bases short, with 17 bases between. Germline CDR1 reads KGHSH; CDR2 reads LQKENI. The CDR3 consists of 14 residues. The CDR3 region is CATRSGVGYNEQFF. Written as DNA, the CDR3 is TGTGCCACCCGATCCGGGGTGGGTTACAATGAGCAGTTCTTC.

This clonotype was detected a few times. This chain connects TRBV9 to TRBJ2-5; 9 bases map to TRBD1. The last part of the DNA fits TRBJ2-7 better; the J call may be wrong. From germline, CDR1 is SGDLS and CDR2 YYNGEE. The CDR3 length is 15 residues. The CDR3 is CASSTGQGFGYEQYF. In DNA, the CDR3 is TGTGCCAGCAGCACGGGACAGGGATTCGGATACGAGCAGTACTTC.

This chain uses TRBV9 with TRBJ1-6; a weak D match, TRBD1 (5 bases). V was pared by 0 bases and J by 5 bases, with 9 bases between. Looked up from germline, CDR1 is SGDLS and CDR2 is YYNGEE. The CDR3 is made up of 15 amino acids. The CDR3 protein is CASSVGDSDNSPLHF. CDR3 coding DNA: TGTGCCAGCAGCGTAGGTGACAGCGATAATTCACCCCTCCACTTT. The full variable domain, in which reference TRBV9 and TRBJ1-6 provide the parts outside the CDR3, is DSGVTQTPKHLITATGQRVTLRCSPRSGDLSVYWYQQSLDQGLQFLIQYYNGEERAKGNILERFSAQQFPDLHSELNLSSLELGDSALYFCASSVGDSDNSPLHFGNGTRLTVT.

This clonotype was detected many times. CDR3 protein: CASSPRRGTATNEKLFF. The CDR3 DNA follows: TGCGCCAGCAGCCCCCGCCGGGGGACAGCAACTAATGAAAAACTGTTTTTT. The gene calls are TRBV4-1 and TRBJ1-4; 7 bases line up with TRBD1. Per germline, CDR1 MGHRA and CDR2 YSYEKL. J lost 0 bases, V lost 4 bases, and 8 bases had no gene match. The CDR3 length is 17 residues.

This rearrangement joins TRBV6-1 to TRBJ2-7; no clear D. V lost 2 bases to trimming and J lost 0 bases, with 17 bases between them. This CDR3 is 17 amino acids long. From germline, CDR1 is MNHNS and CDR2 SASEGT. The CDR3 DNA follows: TGTGCCAGCAGTGAATATTTTGGCAGATCAAGCTCCTACGAGCAGTACTTC. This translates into CASSEYFGRSSSYEQYF.

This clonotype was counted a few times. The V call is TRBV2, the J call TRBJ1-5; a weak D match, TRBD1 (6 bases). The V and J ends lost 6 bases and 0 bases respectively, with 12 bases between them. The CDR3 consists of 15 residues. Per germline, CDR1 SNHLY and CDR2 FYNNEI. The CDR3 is CASRPTGTSNQPQHF. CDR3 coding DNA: TGTGCCAGCAGACCGACAGGAACTAGCAATCAGCCCCAGCATTTT.

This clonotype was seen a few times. The CDR3 is CASSLVAGHRNQPQHF. The CDR3 region has the DNA TGTGCCAGCAGCTTAGTGGCTGGACACCGCAATCAGCCCCAGCATTTT. The V call is TRBV7-9, the J call TRBJ1-5, with a tentative D call TRBD1 (5 bases). Trimming left V 1 base short and J 2 bases short, with 12 bases between. The CDR3 spans 16 residues. The germline CDR1 and CDR2 sequences are SEHNR and FQNEAQ (reference sequence). Full variable domain (rest looked up from reference TRBV7-9 and TRBJ1-5): DTGVSQNPRHKITKRGQNVTFRCDPISEHNRLYWYRQTLGQGPEFLTYFQNEAQLEKSRLLSDRFSAERPKGSFSTLEIQRTEQGDSAMYLCASSLVAGHRNQPQHFGDGTRLSIL.

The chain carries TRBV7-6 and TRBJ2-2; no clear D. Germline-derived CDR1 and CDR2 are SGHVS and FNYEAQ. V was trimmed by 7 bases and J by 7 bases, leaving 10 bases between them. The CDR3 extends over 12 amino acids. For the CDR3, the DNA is TGTGCCAGCAATAGTGGCGGCGGGGAGCTGTTTTTT. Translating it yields CASNSGGGELFF.

Written as DNA, the CDR3 is TGTGCCATCAGTGACCCGGGACAGTCATCACCCCTCCACTTT. Its translation is CAISDPGQSSPLHF. This chain connects TRBV10-3 to TRBJ1-6; 7 bases are shared with TRBD1. The CDR3 runs 14 residues. Trimming removed 3 bases from V and 10 bases from J; junction bases left unmatched: 6. The V gene's germline CDR1 is ENHRY and CDR2 SYGVKD.

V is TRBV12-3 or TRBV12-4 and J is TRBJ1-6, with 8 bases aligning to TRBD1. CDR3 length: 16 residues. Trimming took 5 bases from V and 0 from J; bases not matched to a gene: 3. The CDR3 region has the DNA TGTGCCAGCAGTCCGACAGGGGACTCCTATAATTCACCCCTCCACTTT. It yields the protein CASSPTGDSYNSPLHF.

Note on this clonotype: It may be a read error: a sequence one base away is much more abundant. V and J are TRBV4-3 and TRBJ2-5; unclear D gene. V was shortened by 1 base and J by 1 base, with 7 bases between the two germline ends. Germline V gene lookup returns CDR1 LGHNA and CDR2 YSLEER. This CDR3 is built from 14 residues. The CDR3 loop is CASSQGVAQETQYF. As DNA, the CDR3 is TGCGCCAGCAGCCAAGGCGTTGCCCAAGAGACCCAGTACTTC.

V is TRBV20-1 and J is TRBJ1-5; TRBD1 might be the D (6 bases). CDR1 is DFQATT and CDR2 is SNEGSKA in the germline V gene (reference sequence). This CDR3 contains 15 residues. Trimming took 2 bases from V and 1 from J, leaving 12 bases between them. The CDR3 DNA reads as TGCAGTGCTAGACCACAGGGAAACAGCAATCAGCCCCAGCATTTT. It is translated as CSARPQGNSNQPQHF.

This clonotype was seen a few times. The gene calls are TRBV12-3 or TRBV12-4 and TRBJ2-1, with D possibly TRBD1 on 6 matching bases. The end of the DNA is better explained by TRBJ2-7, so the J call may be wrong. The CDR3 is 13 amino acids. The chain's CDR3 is CASSSSGVNEQYF. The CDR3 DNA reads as TGTGCCAGCAGCTCCTCAGGGGTCAATGAGCAGTACTTC.

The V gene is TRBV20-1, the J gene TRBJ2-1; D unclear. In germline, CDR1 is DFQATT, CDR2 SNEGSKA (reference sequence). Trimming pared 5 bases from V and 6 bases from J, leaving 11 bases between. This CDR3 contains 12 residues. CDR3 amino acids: CSASYGLNEQFF. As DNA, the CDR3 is TGCAGTGCTTCGTATGGTCTCAATGAGCAGTTCTTC.

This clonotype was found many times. CDR3 loop: CASSLVGQEQFF. The CDR3 DNA is TGTGCCAGCAGTTTAGTCGGCCAGGAGCAGTTCTTC. The V gene is TRBV27, the J gene TRBJ2-1; D is undetermined. There are 12 residues in the CDR3. The germline V gene has CDR1 MNHEY and CDR2 SMNVEV (reference sequence). V lost 2 bases and J 10 bases, leaving 9 bases between the germline ends.

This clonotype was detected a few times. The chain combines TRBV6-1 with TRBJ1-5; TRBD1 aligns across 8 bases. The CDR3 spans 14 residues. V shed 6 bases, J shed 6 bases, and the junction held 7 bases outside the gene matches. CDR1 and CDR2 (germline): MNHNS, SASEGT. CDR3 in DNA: TGTGCCAGCAGACTCGGACAGGGCGCTCAGCCCCAGCATTTT. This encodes CASRLGQGAQPQHF.

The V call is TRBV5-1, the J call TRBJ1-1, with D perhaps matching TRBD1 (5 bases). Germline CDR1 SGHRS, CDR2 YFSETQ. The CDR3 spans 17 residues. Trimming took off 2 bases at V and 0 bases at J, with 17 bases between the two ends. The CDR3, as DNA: TGCGCCAGCAGCTTAGGGCCTGGGGGTACGATGAACACTGAAGCTTTCTTT. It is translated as CASSLGPGGTMNTEAFF.

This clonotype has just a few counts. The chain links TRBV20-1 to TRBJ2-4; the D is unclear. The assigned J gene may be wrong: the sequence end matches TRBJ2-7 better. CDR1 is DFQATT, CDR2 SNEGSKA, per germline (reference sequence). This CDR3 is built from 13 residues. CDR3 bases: TGCAGTGCTAGGAGTAGGGAAACCTACGAGCAGTACTTC. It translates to CSARSRETYEQYF.

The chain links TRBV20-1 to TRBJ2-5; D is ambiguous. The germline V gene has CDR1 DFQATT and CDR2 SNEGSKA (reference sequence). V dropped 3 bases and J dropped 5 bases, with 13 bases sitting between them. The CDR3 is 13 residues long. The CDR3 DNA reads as TGCAGTGCTAGGATTGTAGGACGGGAGACCCAGTACTTC. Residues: CSARIVGRETQYF.

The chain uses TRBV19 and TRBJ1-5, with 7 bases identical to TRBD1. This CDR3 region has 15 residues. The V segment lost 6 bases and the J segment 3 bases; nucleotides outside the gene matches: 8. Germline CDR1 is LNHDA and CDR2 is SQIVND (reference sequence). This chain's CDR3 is CASSPSGTDNQPQHF. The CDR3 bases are TGTGCCAGTAGCCCTTCCGGGACAGACAATCAGCCCCAGCATTTT.

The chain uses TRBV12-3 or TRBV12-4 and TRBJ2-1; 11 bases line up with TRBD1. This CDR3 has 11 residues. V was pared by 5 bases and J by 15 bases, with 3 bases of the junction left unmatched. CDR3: CASSGTGGPFF. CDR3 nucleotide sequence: TGTGCCAGCAGTGGGACAGGGGGGCCGTTCTTC.

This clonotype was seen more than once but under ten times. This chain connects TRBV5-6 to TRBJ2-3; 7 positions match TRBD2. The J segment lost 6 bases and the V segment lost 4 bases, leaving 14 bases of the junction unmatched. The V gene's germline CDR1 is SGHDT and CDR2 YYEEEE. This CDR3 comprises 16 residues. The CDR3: CASSRTRDYRQDTQYF. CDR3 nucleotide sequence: TGTGCCAGCAGCCGCACCCGGGACTACCGACAGGATACGCAGTATTTT. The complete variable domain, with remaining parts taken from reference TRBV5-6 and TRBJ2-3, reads DAGVTQSPTHLIKTRGQQVTLRCSPKSGHDTVSWYQQALGQGPQFIFQYYEEEERQRGNFPDRFSGHQFPNYSSELNVNALLLGDSALYLCASSRTRDYRQDTQYFGPGTRLTVL.

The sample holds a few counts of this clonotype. DNA for the CDR3: TGTGCCAGCAGTTACTCGTTCTCCCAAGAAAAACTGTTTTTT. It translates to CASSYSFSQEKLFF. The rearrangement links TRBV6-5 to TRBJ1-4; D ambiguous. The CDR3 totals 14 residues. Germline V gene data show CDR1 as MNHEY and CDR2 as SVGAGI. V gave up 0 bases and J gave up 8 bases, with 10 bases separating them.

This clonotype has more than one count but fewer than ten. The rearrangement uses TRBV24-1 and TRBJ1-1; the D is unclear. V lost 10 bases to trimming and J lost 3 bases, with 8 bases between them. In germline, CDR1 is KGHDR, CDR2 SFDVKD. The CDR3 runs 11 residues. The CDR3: CATSRDTEAFF. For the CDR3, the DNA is TGTGCCACAAGCCGGGACACTGAAGCTTTCTTT.

The CDR3 sequence is CASSAEEGHGYTF. The CDR3 nucleotides are TGTGCCAGCAGTGCCGAAGAGGGACATGGCTACACCTTC. The chain recombines TRBV6-4 with TRBJ1-2, with a weak D call TRBD1 (5 bases). Trimming took off 4 bases at V and 6 bases at J, with 12 bases between the two ends. The CDR3 totals 13 residues. Germline V CDR1 and CDR2: MRHNA, SNTAGT.

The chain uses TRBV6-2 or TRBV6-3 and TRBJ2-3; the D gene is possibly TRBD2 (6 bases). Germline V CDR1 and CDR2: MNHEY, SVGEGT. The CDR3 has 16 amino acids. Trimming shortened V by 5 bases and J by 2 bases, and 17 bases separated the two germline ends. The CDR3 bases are TGTGCCAGCAGTGGATATCGGGGGAGAGTCACAGATACGCAGTATTTT. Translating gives CASSGYRGRVTDTQYF.

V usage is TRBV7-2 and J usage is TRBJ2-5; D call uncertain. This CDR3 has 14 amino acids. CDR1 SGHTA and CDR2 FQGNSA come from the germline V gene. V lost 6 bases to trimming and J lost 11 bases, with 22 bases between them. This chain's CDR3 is CASRETYTNNEQYF. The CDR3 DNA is TGTGCCAGCAGAGAGACCTATACCAACAATGAGCAGTACTTC.

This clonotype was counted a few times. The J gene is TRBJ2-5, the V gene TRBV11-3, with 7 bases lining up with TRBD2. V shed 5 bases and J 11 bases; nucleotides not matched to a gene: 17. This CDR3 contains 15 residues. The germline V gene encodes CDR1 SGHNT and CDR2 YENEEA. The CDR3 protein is CASSRSSGPYNEQYF. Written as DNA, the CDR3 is TGTGCCAGCAGCCGGTCTAGCGGACCTTACAATGAGCAGTACTTC.